The entry below describes one T cell receptor beta chain. Which antigen it targets is not known. Base quality data are lacking; no much larger clone is found one base away. Clipping removes 5 bases from V and 3 bases from J, with 4 as the unmatched junction base count. The germline V gene gives CDR1 as KGHSH and CDR2 as LQKENI. Measured from the cysteine to the phenylalanine, the CDR3 is 13 residues long. Of all the DNA, just the CDR3 is kept, 39 bases in frame from base 1. The data are from a study of siplizumab effects on memory and regulatory T cells (dated by TCRdb to about 2019). Study-wide context: The effect of the anti-CD2 antibody siplizumab on alloreactive T-cell subsets was examined in allogeneic mixed lymphocyte reactions constructed from human PBMCs. Findings and caveats that apply to the study as a whole: Whether proliferating Tregs from siplizumab cultures actually had suppressive function was not functionally confirmed. The cumulative frequency of alloreactive sequences that could be traced back to unstimulated CD4+ memory T cells was significantly reduced by siplizumab. A naive or memory phenotype could not be assigned to roughly 80-95% of proliferating CD4+ or CD8+ clones. Of the alloreactive CD4+ clones that could be mapped, the Treg-derived share averaged 68.8% with siplizumab compared with roughly 25% in control reactions. Sequences below about 10^-5 frequency were poorly captured, so only a minor fraction of alloreactive clones could be mapped to unstimulated subsets. Unstimulated naive T cells appeared more diverse than memory T cells, and naive cells seemed to contribute substantially to the alloresponse.

In a few donor pairs, further sequencing was done on unstimulated CD8+ naive, CD4+ memory, CD8+ TEMRA, CD4+ naive and CD8+ effector memory subsets. Sorted unstimulated T cells and proliferating T cells recovered from mixed lymphocyte reactions were subjected to TCRbeta CDR3 sequencing. Fresh whole blood from more than 8 HLA-typed healthy donors was used as the source from which PBMCs were isolated. The library was produced with the immunoSEQ multiplex PCR assay. Approximately 10^5 TCR templates per sample were assayed on the deep sequencing platform. Genomic DNA extracted from sorted T cells was used for TCRbeta CDR3 sequencing. From the authors' description of their analysis: The R programming language was used for the clonal analysis of the TCRbeta CDR3 data. Comparing unstimulated samples against CFSE-low samples taken after the reaction was how alloreactive CD4+ and CD8+ clones were defined. Regulatory or non-regulatory origin of alloreactive CD4+ clones was assigned by matching sequences to the sorted unstimulated Treg and non-Treg repertoires. TCRdb re-hosts the immuneACCESS table, in-frame sequences only. Its copies lack some clones; in the studies checked, an unresolved V gene accounts for under half of them, and the cause for the rest is not known. That table supplies the V and J calls and clone size; D and trimming were determined from the DNA. The sample data list more than 45,000 clones, and under 98% of these were observed just once. In total, the top ten clones hold around 0.6% of the sample.

The sequence derives from a human donor in good health. The sample taken for sequencing was naive CD4+ T cells sorted from blood. Sample cell subset or site, as interpreted from the label and publication: unstimulated naive T cells. Recombination linked TRBV18 to TRBJ2-7; 7 central nucleotides agree with TRBD1. The nucleotide sequence reads TGTGCCAGCTCAACGGACAGGTACTACGAGCAGTACTTC. This codes for CASSTDRYYEQYF.